A selection of T cell receptor beta chains follows, all from one sample in a study of cytomegalovirus exposure and HLA in healthy donors. Assay: immunoSEQ multiplex PCR; the TCRdb copy retains only in-frame clones and omits some. This sample yields 200,000 to 250,000 clones, of which 80% to 90% are seen a single time; 2.5% to 3% belongs to the top ten. The sequenced sample was PBMCs. The origin of the receptors is a man aged 18 to 29 in good health and CMV-seronegative. The CDR3 runs from the conserved cysteine through the conserved F or W. Each record gives: D gene, clone size, V gene, J gene, CDR3 DNA, CDR3 protein. A D gene is named only where the DNA matches it firmly. Some rows have no size entry. The others give once, few or many, or a class for an expanded clone.

D gene: .; clone size: once; V gene: TRBV11-2; J gene: TRBJ2-5; CDR3 DNA: TGTGCCAGCAGTCAGGGGACCCAAGAGACCCAGTACTTC; CDR3 protein: CASSQGTQETQYF
D gene: TRBD1; clone size: .; V gene: TRBV6-6; J gene: TRBJ1-5; CDR3 DNA: TGTGCCAGCAGTTACCCACGGCAGGGGGCGCAGCCCCAGCATTTT; CDR3 protein: CASSYPRQGAQPQHF
D gene: .; clone size: .; V gene: TRBV7-9; J gene: TRBJ1-1; CDR3 DNA: TGTGCCAGCAGCTCCCCCTTGGTGTGGTTACAGGGTGAAGCTTTCTTT; CDR3 protein: CASSSPLVWLQGEAFF
D gene: TRBD2; clone size: .; V gene: TRBV5-4; J gene: TRBJ2-3; CDR3 DNA: TGTGCCAGCAGCGCAGGGACTAGCGGGGGGGCCGTCACAGATACGCAGTATTTT; CDR3 protein: CASSAGTSGGAVTDTQYF
D gene: .; clone size: .; V gene: TRBV27; J gene: TRBJ2-2; CDR3 DNA: TGTGCCAGCCAAGTGCGCCGAACCGGGGAGCTGTTTTTT; CDR3 protein: CASQVRRTGELFF
D gene: TRBD1; clone size: few; V gene: TRBV19; J gene: TRBJ2-7; CDR3 DNA: TGTGCCAGTAGTGAGGGACAGGGTCTCTACGAGCAGTACTTC; CDR3 protein: CASSEGQGLYEQYF
D gene: TRBD2; clone size: .; V gene: TRBV6-6; J gene: TRBJ2-4; CDR3 DNA: TGTGCCAGCAGCACAGCGGGAGGGAACATTCAGTACTTC; CDR3 protein: CASSTAGGNIQYF
D gene: .; clone size: .; V gene: TRBV6-5; J gene: TRBJ1-6; CDR3 DNA: TGTGCCAGCAAAGGGGTCTCACCCCTCCACTTT; CDR3 protein: CASKGVSPLHF
D gene: TRBD2; clone size: once; V gene: TRBV5-1; J gene: TRBJ2-1; CDR3 DNA: TGCGCCAGCAGCGGGACTAGCGGGGGGGACGAGCAGTTCTTC; CDR3 protein: CASSGTSGGDEQFF
D gene: .; clone size: .; V gene: TRBV7-2; J gene: TRBJ2-4; CDR3 DNA: TGTGCCAGCAAAGCGGAGGGGTTAAACATTCAGTACTTC; CDR3 protein: CASKAEGLNIQYF
D gene: .; clone size: .; V gene: TRBV7-2; J gene: TRBJ1-2; CDR3 DNA: TGTGCCAGCAGTTCCAGGGGTGCGGACCCTAACTATGGCTACACCTTC; CDR3 protein: CASSSRGADPNYGYTF
D gene: TRBD1; clone size: .; V gene: TRBV4-3; J gene: TRBJ1-5; CDR3 DNA: TGCGCCAGCAGCCAAGATCGGGGACAGTCCCAGCCCCAGCATTTT; CDR3 protein: CASSQDRGQSQPQHF
D gene: .; clone size: .; V gene: TRBV7-9; J gene: TRBJ1-2; CDR3 DNA: TGTGCCAGCAGTTACTCCGGGACATACAACTATGGCTACACCTTC; CDR3 protein: CASSYSGTYNYGYTF
D gene: TRBD1; clone size: .; V gene: TRBV13; J gene: TRBJ2-3; CDR3 DNA: TGTGCCAGCAGCTTGCCGCCGGGACAGGGCTCAGATACGCAGTATTTT; CDR3 protein: CASSLPPGQGSDTQYF
D gene: .; clone size: .; V gene: TRBV27; J gene: TRBJ2-7; CDR3 DNA: TGTGCCAGCAGCTCCTTGGGGCCCTACGAGCAGTACTTC; CDR3 protein: CASSSLGPYEQYF
D gene: .; clone size: .; V gene: TRBV30; J gene: TRBJ2-1; CDR3 DNA: TGTGCCTGGAGTGACCGGACTGGAGGCAATGAGCAGTTCTTC; CDR3 protein: CAWSDRTGGNEQFF
D gene: .; clone size: .; V gene: TRBV4-3; J gene: TRBJ1-2; CDR3 DNA: TGCGCCAGCAGCCAAGGGAGGGCAGCTGGCTACACCTTC; CDR3 protein: CASSQGRAAGYTF
D gene: .; clone size: .; V gene: TRBV5-1; J gene: TRBJ1-1; CDR3 DNA: TGCGCCAGCAGCTTGGAGGGTTTGGGGACAGAAGCTTTCTTT; CDR3 protein: CASSLEGLGTEAFF
D gene: TRBD2; clone size: .; V gene: TRBV5-1; J gene: TRBJ2-7; CDR3 DNA: TGCGCCAGCAGCTTGGAGGGGACTAGTCTCGAGCAGTACTTC; CDR3 protein: CASSLEGTSLEQYF
D gene: TRBD1; clone size: .; V gene: TRBV14; J gene: TRBJ2-7; CDR3 DNA: TGTGCCAGCAGCCTCGCGGGACAGGGCTACGAGCAGTACTTC; CDR3 protein: CASSLAGQGYEQYF
D gene: TRBD1; clone size: few; V gene: TRBV27; J gene: TRBJ1-5; CDR3 DNA: TGTGCCACCAGGGGGACAGCCTATAGCAATCAGCCCCAGCATTTT; CDR3 protein: CATRGTAYSNQPQHF
D gene: TRBD2; clone size: .; V gene: TRBV4-3; J gene: TRBJ2-3; CDR3 DNA: TGCGCCAGCAGCCAAGTACCCAGCGGGATGGGGGATACGCAGTATTTT; CDR3 protein: CASSQVPSGMGDTQYF
D gene: .; clone size: .; V gene: TRBV25-1; J gene: TRBJ2-2; CDR3 DNA: TGTGCCAGCAGTGACAGGATGAACACCGGGGAGCTGTTTTTT; CDR3 protein: CASSDRMNTGELFF
D gene: .; clone size: .; V gene: TRBV9; J gene: TRBJ1-5; CDR3 DNA: TGTGCCAGCAGCGTGGCGGGAGGCAATCAGCCCCAGCATTTT; CDR3 protein: CASSVAGGNQPQHF
D gene: TRBD1; clone size: .; V gene: TRBV28; J gene: TRBJ2-7; CDR3 DNA: TGTGCCAGCAGTGTAACAGGGGGCGCGTCATCCGAGCAGTACTTC; CDR3 protein: CASSVTGGASSEQYF
D gene: .; clone size: .; V gene: TRBV5-1; J gene: TRBJ1-5; CDR3 DNA: TGCGCCAGCAGCCTACCCCCTAATCAGCCCCAGCATTTT; CDR3 protein: CASSLPPNQPQHF
D gene: TRBD2; clone size: .; V gene: TRBV5-1; J gene: TRBJ2-1; CDR3 DNA: TGCGCCAGCAGTCCCTCGGGAGGGGCTTCCTACAATGAGCAGTTCTTC; CDR3 protein: CASSPSGGASYNEQFF
D gene: .; clone size: .; V gene: TRBV5-1; J gene: TRBJ2-1; CDR3 DNA: TGCGCCAGCAGCTTGCAAAGGAGCTCCTACAATGAGCAGTTCTTC; CDR3 protein: CASSLQRSSYNEQFF
D gene: .; clone size: .; V gene: TRBV5-1; J gene: TRBJ2-1; CDR3 DNA: TGCGCCAGCAGCGCCCCGGGGGAGCAGTTCTTC; CDR3 protein: CASSAPGEQFF
D gene: TRBD1; clone size: .; V gene: TRBV7-2; J gene: TRBJ1-1; CDR3 DNA: TGTGCCAGCAGCCGGGACAGGGAGAACACTGAAGCTTTCTTT; CDR3 protein: CASSRDRENTEAFF
D gene: .; clone size: .; V gene: TRBV27; J gene: TRBJ1-2; CDR3 DNA: TGTGCCACGAGGGGAGGGCCCTATGGCTACACCTTC; CDR3 protein: CATRGGPYGYTF